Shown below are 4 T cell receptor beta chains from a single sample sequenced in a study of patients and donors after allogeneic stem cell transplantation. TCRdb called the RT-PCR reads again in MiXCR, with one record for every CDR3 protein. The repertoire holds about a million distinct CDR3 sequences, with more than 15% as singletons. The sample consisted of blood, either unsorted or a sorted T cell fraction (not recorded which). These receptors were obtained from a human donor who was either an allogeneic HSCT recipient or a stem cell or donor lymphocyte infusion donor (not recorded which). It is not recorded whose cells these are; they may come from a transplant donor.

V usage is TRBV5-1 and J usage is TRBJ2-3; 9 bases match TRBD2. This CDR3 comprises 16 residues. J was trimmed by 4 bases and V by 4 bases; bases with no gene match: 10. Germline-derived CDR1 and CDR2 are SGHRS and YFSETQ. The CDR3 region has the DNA TGCGCCAGCAGCCTAGGGACTAGCAAAGTGGCAGATACGCAGTATTTT. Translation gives CASSLGTSKVADTQYF.

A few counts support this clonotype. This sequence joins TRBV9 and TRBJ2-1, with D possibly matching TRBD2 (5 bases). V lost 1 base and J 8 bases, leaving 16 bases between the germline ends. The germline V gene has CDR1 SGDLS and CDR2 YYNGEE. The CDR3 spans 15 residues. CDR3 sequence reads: CASSVSSPPSDEQFF. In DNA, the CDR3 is TGTGCCAGCAGCGTATCTAGCCCGCCTTCAGATGAGCAGTTCTTC.

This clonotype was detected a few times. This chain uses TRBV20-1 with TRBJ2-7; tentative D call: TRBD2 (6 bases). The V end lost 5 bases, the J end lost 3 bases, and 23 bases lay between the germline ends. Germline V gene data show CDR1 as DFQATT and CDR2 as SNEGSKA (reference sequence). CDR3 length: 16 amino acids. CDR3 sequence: CSAQPTGLARNYEQYF. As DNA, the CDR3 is TGCAGTGCTCAACCCACGGGGCTAGCGAGAAACTACGAGCAGTACTTC.

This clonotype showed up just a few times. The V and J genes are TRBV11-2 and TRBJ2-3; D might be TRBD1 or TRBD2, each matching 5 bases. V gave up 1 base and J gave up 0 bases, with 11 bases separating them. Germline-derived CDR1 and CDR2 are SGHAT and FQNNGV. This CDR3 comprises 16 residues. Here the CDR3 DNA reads TGTGCCAGCAGCTTAGGCCGGGGCGCTAGCACAGATACGCAGTATTTT. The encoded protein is CASSLGRGASTDTQYF.